These 28 T cell receptor beta chains were all obtained from the same sample, sequenced in a study of cytomegalovirus exposure and HLA in healthy donors. The study ran its PCR with 60 Vbeta and 13 Jbeta primers. Sequenced by immunoSEQ multiplex PCR; TCRdb stores in-frame clones only, minus some. Counted here are approximately 220,000 clones, more than 60% occurring once; the ten biggest clones make up around 0.2%. What was sequenced was PBMCs. These receptors were collected from a girl under 10 years old in good health and CMV-seronegative.

This clone was seen a few times. V gene TRBV11-2 combines with J gene TRBJ2-7; TRBD1 matches 8 bases. Germline CDR1 reads SGHAT; CDR2 reads FQNNGV. The CDR3 covers 15 residues. Trimming at V came to 2 bases and at J to 3 bases, leaving 6 bases not matched to a gene. The CDR3 spells CASSLLGQGIYEQYF. Here the CDR3 DNA reads TGTGCCAGCAGCTTACTTGGACAGGGAATCTACGAGCAGTACTTC.

The chain is built from TRBV5-4 and TRBJ2-7, with 9 bases matching TRBD2. Trimming took 4 bases from V and 5 from J; bases not matched to a gene: 13. CDR1 SGHNT and CDR2 YYREEE come from the germline V gene (reference sequence). The CDR3 totals 16 residues. CDR3 nucleotide sequence: TGTGCCAGCAGCCCTAACCCGCGGGGGGGCCTCGACGAGCAGTACTTC. It translates to CASSPNPRGGLDEQYF.

This clone was seen only once. The rearrangement links TRBV2 to TRBJ2-5; D remains unclear. The J call may not be correct, given that the DNA end is closer to TRBJ2-7. Per the germline V gene, CDR1 is SNHLY and CDR2 is FYNNEI. The length of the CDR3 is 11 residues. DNA for the CDR3: TGTGCCAGCAGTTTCGGGTACGAGCAGTACTTC. Amino acids: CASSFGYEQYF.

The chain employs TRBV6-1 and TRBJ2-5, with D hard to call. The CDR3 has 14 residues. CDR1 and CDR2 (germline): MNHNS, SASEGT. V dropped 1 base and J dropped 0 bases, with 6 bases sitting between them. The CDR3 DNA follows: TGTGCCAGCAGTGAAGTCCAGTACCAAGAGACCCAGTACTTC. This translates into CASSEVQYQETQYF.

The chain links TRBV30 to TRBJ2-2; 8 bases match TRBD2. Germline CDR1 is GTSNPN and CDR2 is SVGIG (reference sequence). The V segment lost 3 bases and the J segment 7 bases; nucleotides outside the gene matches: 7. The CDR3 is 14 amino acids. CDR3 amino acids: CAWSTSGRGGELFF. In nucleotides, the CDR3 is TGTGCCTGGAGCACTAGCGGTAGGGGCGGGGAGCTGTTTTTT.

The J gene is TRBJ2-1, the V gene TRBV5-1; D gene ambiguous. Germline CDR1 and CDR2: SGHRS and YFSETQ. The CDR3 has 13 residues. V lost 0 bases to trimming and J lost 5 bases, with 6 bases between them. The chain's CDR3 is CASSLGRNNEQFF. CDR3 bases: TGCGCCAGCAGCTTGGGCAGGAACAATGAGCAGTTCTTC.

This chain uses TRBV6-1 with TRBJ2-7; 7 bases fit TRBD2. The junction had 8 bases not matched to a gene; V was cut back by 1 base and J by 2 bases. The CDR3 loop spans 16 amino acids. The germline CDR1 and CDR2 sequences are MNHNS and SASEGT. The chain's CDR3 is CASSEVGGGSPYEQYF. The CDR3 DNA sequence: TGTGCCAGCAGTGAAGTGGGCGGGGGTTCCCCCTACGAGCAGTACTTC.

The CDR3 sequence is CASSVAGQEIGNTIYF. CDR3 nucleotides: TGTGCCAGCAGCGTAGCCGGACAGGAAATTGGAAACACCATATATTTT. The chain recombines TRBV9 with TRBJ1-3, with TRBD1 identical over 7 bases. V lost 0 bases to trimming and J lost 3 bases; unmatched junction nucleotides: 6. This CDR3 comprises 16 residues. Germline CDR1 is SGDLS and CDR2 is YYNGEE. The variable domain in full, with the rest retrieved from reference TRBV9 and TRBJ1-3, is DSGVTQTPKHLITATGQRVTLRCSPRSGDLSVYWYQQSLDQGLQFLIQYYNGEERAKGNILERFSAQQFPDLHSELNLSSLELGDSALYFCASSVAGQEIGNTIYFGEGSWLTVV.

This chain links TRBV2 with TRBJ1-5; D is unresolved. Trimming cost V 5 bases and J 5 bases, with 10 bases left between them. This CDR3 is 13 amino acids long. Looked up from germline, CDR1 is SNHLY and CDR2 is FYNNEI. CDR3: CASSHSYDQPQHF. The CDR3 coding sequence is TGTGCCAGCAGTCACAGCTACGATCAGCCCCAGCATTTT.

The V gene is TRBV7-7, the J gene TRBJ2-2; no clear D gene. This CDR3 spans 14 amino acids. V was shortened by 3 bases and J by 3 bases, with 8 bases between the two germline ends. Germline assignment: CDR1 SSHAT and CDR2 FNYEAQ (reference sequence). The CDR3 loop is CASSFSPDTGELFF. The CDR3 region has the DNA TGTGCCAGCAGCTTTTCTCCGGACACCGGGGAGCTGTTTTTT.

The chain joins TRBV5-6 to TRBJ2-7; 10 bases agree with TRBD1. This CDR3 has 17 residues. J gave up 3 bases and V 4 bases, and 13 bases lay outside the gene matches. Germline loops: CDR1 SGHDT, CDR2 YYEEEE. CDR3 protein: CASSHPLGGQGSYEQYF. DNA of the CDR3: TGTGCCAGCAGCCACCCTCTGGGGGGACAGGGGAGCTACGAGCAGTACTTC.

V and J are TRBV6-6 and TRBJ1-1, with D possibly being TRBD1 (5 bases). V lost 7 bases and J lost 3, with 12 bases in between. Looked up from germline, CDR1 is MNHNY and CDR2 is SVGAGI (reference sequence). This CDR3 is built from 13 residues. The CDR3 region is CASTILGDTEAFF. CDR3 bases: TGTGCCAGCACGATTTTAGGGGACACTGAAGCTTTCTTT.

The rearrangement joins TRBV14 to TRBJ2-2; 13 nucleotides match TRBD2. V was pared by 4 bases and J by 6 bases, with 2 bases of the junction left unmatched. This CDR3 region has 15 residues. Germline values: CDR1 SGHDN, CDR2 FVKESK. CDR3 protein: CASSLGTSGAGELFF. The CDR3 bases are TGTGCCAGCAGCCTAGGGACTAGCGGGGCCGGGGAGCTGTTTTTT. Filled out from reference TRBV14 and TRBJ2-2, the complete variable domain reads EAGVTQFPSHSVIEKGQTVTLRCDPISGHDNLYWYRRVMGKEIKFLLHFVKESKQDESGMPNNRFLAERTGGTYSTLKVQPAELEDSGVYFCASSLGTSGAGELFFGEGSRLTVL.

This chain links TRBV6-1 with TRBJ2-7; no definite D call. The germline CDR1 and CDR2 sequences are MNHNS and SASEGT. The CDR3 runs to 13 residues. V was shortened by 4 bases and J by 0 bases, with 7 bases between the two germline ends. Here the CDR3 DNA reads TGTGCCAGCAGTGCTCAGGTCTCCTACGAGCAGTACTTC. Translated: CASSAQVSYEQYF.

The chain recombines TRBV13 with TRBJ2-2; D call uncertain. This CDR3 is built from 15 residues. The V gene's germline CDR1 is PRHDT and CDR2 FYEKMQ (reference sequence). With 1 base removed from V and 1 base from J, the gap between germline ends came to 7 bases. The CDR3 DNA reads TGTGCCAGCAGCTTAGTAGCTGAGAACACCGGGGAGCTGTTTTTT. Residues: CASSLVAENTGELFF.

The rearrangement uses TRBV2 and TRBJ2-3; 8 bases match TRBD2. Germline V gene lookup returns CDR1 SNHLY and CDR2 FYNNEI. The junction had 4 bases not matched to a gene; V was cut back by 3 bases and J by 5 bases. The CDR3 runs to 14 residues. CDR3 region: CASSETGTRDTQYF. CDR3 DNA: TGTGCCAGCAGTGAGACCGGGACTAGAGATACGCAGTATTTT.

This clone was picked up a small number of times. The genes are TRBV2 and TRBJ2-7; 8 nucleotides match TRBD1. Germline loops: CDR1 SNHLY, CDR2 FYNNEI. There are 15 residues in the CDR3. V trimming: 6 bases; J trimming: 4 bases; junction bases outside the gene matches: 11. CDR3 sequence: CASSRPGTGTYEQYF. CDR3 DNA: TGTGCCAGCAGCCGCCCCGGGACAGGCACTTACGAGCAGTACTTC.

This chain links TRBV27 with TRBJ1-1, with 7 bases that match TRBD1. J lost 3 bases, V lost 5 bases, and 15 bases had no gene match. Per the germline V gene, CDR1 is MNHEY and CDR2 is SMNVEV (reference sequence). The CDR3 runs to 17 residues. The CDR3 sequence: CASSTTVAGQVYTEAFF. The CDR3 nucleotides are TGTGCCAGCAGTACTACCGTGGCCGGACAGGTGTACACTGAAGCTTTCTTT.

The chain carries TRBV2 and TRBJ2-3; 8 bases fit TRBD2. Germline V gene lookup returns CDR1 SNHLY and CDR2 FYNNEI. With V trimmed by 1 base and J by 14 bases, 5 bases remained unmatched. The CDR3 sequence is 12 residues long. CDR3 protein: CASSEVSGTGYF. In nucleotides, the CDR3 is TGTGCCAGCAGTGAAGTTAGCGGGACGGGGTATTTT.

This chain uses TRBV25-1 with TRBJ2-7; 11 nucleotides agree with TRBD1. The CDR3 sequence is 16 residues long. The V gene end was trimmed by 2 bases and the J gene end by 3 bases; junction bases not matched to a gene: 6. Germline V lookup: CDR1 MGHDK, CDR2 SYGVNS. Written as DNA, the CDR3 is TGTGCCAGCAGTGAACAGGCGGGACAGGGGGTCTACGAGCAGTACTTC. Its protein product is CASSEQAGQGVYEQYF.

This clone was recorded a few times. This sequence joins TRBV7-9 and TRBJ2-3; 8 bases match TRBD2. This CDR3 has 16 residues. J was trimmed by 5 bases and V by 2 bases; bases with no gene match: 9. Looked up from germline, CDR1 is SEHNR and CDR2 is FQNEAQ (reference sequence). The CDR3 loop reads CASSLSPGGPKDTQYF. The CDR3 region has the DNA TGTGCCAGCAGCTTATCCCCGGGGGGGCCGAAAGATACGCAGTATTTT.

The chain recombines TRBV10-1 with TRBJ2-3, with D unresolved. Germline values: CDR1 WNHNN, CDR2 SYGVQD (reference sequence). The CDR3 runs 15 residues. Trimming left V 2 bases short and J 1 base short, with 10 bases between. The CDR3 bases are TGCGCCAGCAGTGAGAAGGTTGCGGGCACAGATACGCAGTATTTT. Amino acid sequence: CASSEKVAGTDTQYF.

V is TRBV6-6 and J is TRBJ1-6; 12 bases agree with TRBD1. CDR1 and CDR2 from the germline V gene are MNHNY and SVGAGI (reference sequence). CDR3 length equals 16 residues. J gave up 10 bases and V 6 bases, and 10 bases lay outside the gene matches. The CDR3 sequence: CASRQGTGGLNSPLHF. As DNA, the CDR3 is TGTGCCAGCAGACAAGGGACAGGGGGCCTGAACTCACCCCTCCACTTT.

This clone was recorded only once. The chain uses TRBV7-9 and TRBJ1-3; possibly TRBD1 for D (5 bases). The V end was cut by 2 bases, the J end by 0 bases, with 11 bases between. Germline loops: CDR1 SEHNR, CDR2 FQNEAQ (reference sequence). The CDR3 has 16 amino acids. The CDR3 sequence: CASSLLSGISGNTIYF. The CDR3 DNA reads as TGTGCCAGCAGCTTACTATCAGGGATCTCTGGAAACACCATATATTTT.

The rearrangement links TRBV6-1 to TRBJ1-2; the D is unclear. The CDR3 totals 11 residues. Trimming removed 5 bases from V and 8 bases from J, with 9 bases in between. CDR1 MNHNS and CDR2 SASEGT come from the germline V gene. DNA for the CDR3: TGTGCCAGCAGTCTTAGCGAGGGCTACACCTTC. Translated: CASSLSEGYTF.

This clone has more than one count but fewer than ten. The chain joins TRBV5-4 to TRBJ1-1; tentative D call: TRBD1 (6 bases). Trimming cost V 2 bases and J 1 base, with 9 bases left between them. Germline V lookup: CDR1 SGHNT, CDR2 YYREEE (reference sequence). This CDR3 comprises 14 residues. This chain's CDR3 is CASSFTGRNTEAFF. The CDR3 bases are TGTGCCAGCAGCTTTACAGGGAGGAACACTGAAGCTTTCTTT.

The chain carries TRBV15 and TRBJ2-7; possibly TRBD2 for D (5 bases). The CDR3 sequence is 12 residues long. Germline lookup yields CDR1 LNHNV and CDR2 YYDKDF (reference sequence). The CDR3 DNA reads TGTGCGTCCGGGGAAAGCAGATACGAGCAGTACTTC. It specifies CASGESRYEQYF.

This clone has just a few counts. The chain recombines TRBV6-1 with TRBJ2-7, with TRBD1 matching over 11 bases. Trimming at V came to 4 bases and at J to 0 bases, leaving 8 bases not matched to a gene. The length of the CDR3 is 17 residues. The V gene's germline CDR1 is MNHNS and CDR2 SASEGT. The CDR3: CASSVDRGLADSYEQYF. The CDR3 DNA follows: TGTGCCAGCAGTGTGGACAGGGGGCTCGCTGACTCCTACGAGCAGTACTTC.